These 21 T cell receptor beta chains share one sample of origin, sequenced in a study of T cells after yellow fever vaccination. TCRdb itself ran the 5' RACE reads through MiXCR, one entry per CDR3 protein. The sample includes some 320,000 distinct CDR3 sequences, 3.5% to 4.5% seen only once; the top ten take roughly a fifth. The specimen was PBMCs, collected 15 days after the yellow fever booster vaccination. The source of these receptors is a man aged 18 to 30 who received the YFV17D yellow fever vaccine.

The chain carries TRBV7-3 and TRBJ2-1; 9 nucleotides agree with TRBD2. CDR1 is SGHTA, CDR2 FQGTGA, per germline. The CDR3 sequence is 16 residues long. Trimming cost V 4 bases and J 6 bases; bases outside gene matches: 10. CDR3 sequence (DNA): TGTGCCAGCAGCTACCAAGCTGCGGGGGGGGTCAATGAGCAGTTCTTC. Translated: CASSYQAAGGVNEQFF.

This clonotype was seen ten or more times. This chain connects TRBV5-5 to TRBJ2-5; TRBD1 matches 8 bases. The V gene's germline CDR1 is SGHKS and CDR2 YYEKEE (reference sequence). This CDR3 has 13 residues. V lost 3 bases and J lost 4; bases outside the gene matches: 2. The CDR3 protein is CASSSGTGETQYF. The CDR3 DNA reads as TGTGCCAGCAGCTCCGGGACAGGAGAGACCCAGTACTTC. Drawing the rest from reference TRBV5-5 and TRBJ2-5, the complete variable domain is DAGVTQSPTHLIKTRGQQVTLRCSPISGHKSVSWYQQVLGQGPQFIFQYYEKEERGRGNFPDRFSARQFPNYSSELNVNALLLGDSALYLCASSSGTGETQYFGPGTRLLVL.

The chain recombines TRBV5-1 with TRBJ2-3, with D perhaps TRBD2 (5 bases). CDR3 length equals 13 residues. Trimming cost V 4 bases and J 5 bases, with 11 bases left between them. Germline V lookup: CDR1 SGHRS, CDR2 YFSETQ. CDR3 in DNA: TGCGCCAGCAGCCGAGTCGGGGAAGATACGCAGTATTTT. It yields the protein CASSRVGEDTQYF.

The chain recombines TRBV7-3 with TRBJ2-2, with D hard to call. This CDR3 spans 14 amino acids. Trimming took off 0 bases at V and 6 bases at J, with 8 bases between the two ends. Per the germline V gene, CDR1 is SGHTA and CDR2 is FQGTGA. The CDR3 is CASSLTRPPGELFF. CDR3 DNA sequence: TGTGCCAGCAGCTTAACTCGGCCGCCCGGGGAGCTGTTTTTT.

This clonotype has only a few counts. This sequence joins TRBV20-1 and TRBJ1-6; 7 nucleotides agree with TRBD1. CDR3 length: 13 amino acids. Looked up from germline, CDR1 is DFQATT and CDR2 is SNEGSKA (reference sequence). J was trimmed by 7 bases and V by 8 bases; bases with no gene match: 8. The CDR3 DNA follows: TGCAGTCAGAGGGACAGAGAAAATTCACCCCTCCACTTT. It yields the protein CSQRDRENSPLHF.

The sample holds many counts of this clonotype. The V and J genes are TRBV10-3 and TRBJ2-5; TRBD2 is a possible D gene (5 bases). Germline CDR1 ENHRY, CDR2 SYGVKD. This CDR3 has 14 amino acids. The V end lost 11 bases, the J end lost 2 bases, and 18 bases lay between the germline ends. The CDR3 is CAPRGAEPQETQYF. CDR3 sequence (DNA): TGTGCCCCCCGGGGAGCGGAGCCACAAGAGACCCAGTACTTC.

V usage is TRBV9 and J usage is TRBJ2-1; 7 bases map to TRBD2. The CDR3 loop spans 16 amino acids. V lost 4 bases, J lost 4 bases, and 11 bases stayed unmatched. The V gene's germline CDR1 is SGDLS and CDR2 YYNGEE. CDR3 protein: CASSLSGGLGYNEQFF. The CDR3, as DNA: TGTGCCAGCAGCCTGTCGGGGGGTCTAGGGTACAATGAGCAGTTCTTC.

This clonotype was observed a handful of times. CDR3: CASIEGRRGTEAFF. The CDR3 nucleotides are TGTGCCAGCATCGAGGGTAGGAGGGGCACTGAAGCTTTCTTT. The rearrangement links TRBV13 to TRBJ1-1; D perhaps matches TRBD1 (5 bases). Trimming cost V 7 bases and J 4 bases, with 16 bases left between them. The CDR3 sequence is 14 residues long. Germline V CDR1 and CDR2: PRHDT, FYEKMQ (reference sequence).

The chain links TRBV7-2 to TRBJ2-3; D is perhaps TRBD1 or TRBD2 (6 bases each). V was pared by 5 bases and J by 2 bases, with 20 bases between. CDR1 and CDR2 from the germline V gene are SGHTA and FQGNSA. The CDR3 runs 17 residues. As DNA, the CDR3 is TGTGCCAGCAGCCACCGCGGGACATCCAAGACCACAGATACGCAGTATTTT. It encodes CASSHRGTSKTTDTQYF. Full variable domain (rest looked up from reference TRBV7-2 and TRBJ2-3): GAGVSQSPSNKVTEKGKDVELRCDPISGHTALYWYRQSLGQGLEFLIYFQGNSAPDKSGLPSDRFSAERTGGSVSTLTIQRTQQEDSAVYLCASSHRGTSKTTDTQYFGPGTRLTVL.

The gene calls are TRBV6-6 and TRBJ2-1; D call uncertain. Germline CDR1 MNHNY, CDR2 SVGAGI (reference sequence). The V end lost 5 bases, the J end lost 6 bases, and 17 bases lay between the germline ends. This CDR3 spans 15 amino acids. The CDR3 nucleotides are TGTGCCAGCAGTCTGGCAAGGAGTCGGACCAATGAGCAGTTCTTC. Its protein product is CASSLARSRTNEQFF.

The chain is built from TRBV3-1 and TRBJ1-2, with TRBD1 matching over 7 bases. The CDR3 runs to 17 residues. CDR1 is LGHDT and CDR2 is YNNKEL in the germline V gene (reference sequence). Germline trimming cut 3 bases from V and 8 bases from J; bases unmatched to any gene: 18. The chain's CDR3 is CASSHDVGKDRACGYTF. Written as DNA, the CDR3 is TGTGCCAGCAGCCATGATGTGGGGAAAGACAGGGCCTGCGGCTACACCTTC.

V usage is TRBV25-1 and J usage is TRBJ2-3, with D unresolved. Looked up from germline, CDR1 is MGHDK and CDR2 is SYGVNS. With 1 base removed from V and 0 bases from J, the gap between germline ends came to 5 bases. This CDR3 contains 14 residues. DNA for the CDR3: TGTGCCAGCAGTGAATCCATAAGCACAGATACGCAGTATTTT. It translates to CASSESISTDTQYF.

The chain's CDR3 is CSVPGGVGEKLFF. CDR3 DNA sequence: TGCAGCGTTCCGGGGGGCGTGGGTGAAAAACTGTTTTTT. V gene TRBV29-1 combines with J gene TRBJ1-4; D perhaps matches TRBD1 (6 bases). The length of the CDR3 is 13 residues. Germline loops: CDR1 SQVTM, CDR2 ANQGSEA. The V and J ends lost 5 bases and 7 bases respectively, with 14 bases between them.

This clonotype was seen many times. This sequence joins TRBV29-1 and TRBJ2-2, with 7 nucleotides matching TRBD1. The CDR3 has 15 amino acids. V gave up 6 bases and J gave up 7 bases; unmatched junction bases: 14. Germline CDR1 reads SQVTM; CDR2 reads ANQGSEA. The CDR3 region has the DNA TGCAGCGTCGTGGACAGGAGAAACGCCCGCGGGGAGCTGTTTTTT. Translating gives CSVVDRRNARGELFF.

This clonotype appeared a few times. This chain connects TRBV29-1 to TRBJ1-1; 8 bases map to TRBD1. CDR1 and CDR2 from the germline V gene are SQVTM and ANQGSEA. J was trimmed by 4 bases and V by 3 bases; bases with no gene match: 7. The CDR3 extends over 14 amino acids. The CDR3 spells CSVEDEDRGTEAFF. Written as DNA, the CDR3 is TGCAGCGTTGAGGATGAAGACAGGGGCACTGAAGCTTTCTTT.

This clonotype has more than one count but fewer than ten. The V and J genes are TRBV7-2 and TRBJ2-5, with D possibly being TRBD2 (6 bases). The CDR3 runs 19 residues. V lost 0 bases, J lost 2 bases, and 22 bases lay in between. Germline V gives CDR1 SGHTA, CDR2 FQGNSA. CDR3 in DNA: TGTGCCAGCAGCTTAGCGGGTCCGCTAGCGCGCCGGATGCAAGAGACCCAGTACTTC. Protein: CASSLAGPLARRMQETQYF.

The V call is TRBV6-6, the J call TRBJ2-5; D tentatively fits TRBD1 or TRBD2 (6 bases each). In germline, CDR1 is MNHNY, CDR2 SVGAGI (reference sequence). Trimming pared 2 bases from V and 5 bases from J, leaving 18 bases between. This CDR3 spans 16 amino acids. This CDR3 is CASSYGGPNLDETQYF. The CDR3 DNA reads TGTGCCAGCAGTTACGGGGGGCCTAACTTAGACGAGACCCAGTACTTC.

The V call is TRBV27, the J call TRBJ2-6; D assignment may be TRBD1 or TRBD2 (6 bases each). The length of the CDR3 is 17 residues. Between the trimmed V and J ends, which lost 5 bases and 2 bases, there was a span of 16 bases. Germline V CDR1 and CDR2: MNHEY, SMNVEV (reference sequence). The CDR3 DNA sequence: TGTGCCAGCAGTCGTGCGCCGGGGGCTGCTGGGGCCAACGTCCTGACTTTC. It specifies CASSRAPGAAGANVLTF.

Ten or more counts support this clonotype. The genes are TRBV2 and TRBJ2-1, with a weak D call TRBD2 (6 bases). Germline V gene data show CDR1 as SNHLY and CDR2 as FYNNEI. V gave up 4 bases and J gave up 3 bases, with 10 bases separating them. This CDR3 region has 14 residues. The CDR3 region is CASSAGELYNEQFF. The CDR3 nucleotides read TGTGCCAGCAGTGCGGGGGAGCTCTACAATGAGCAGTTCTTC.

This clonotype occurred many times. This chain connects TRBV4-2 to TRBJ2-3; D is unclear. This CDR3 spans 13 amino acids. The germline V and J ends were trimmed by 4 bases and 6 bases, with 11 bases remaining between them. Germline V gene lookup returns CDR1 LGHNA and CDR2 YNFKEQ. CDR3 nucleotide sequence: TGTGCCAGCAGCCTAACAGACGGGGATACGCAGTATTTT. Translating it yields CASSLTDGDTQYF.

This clonotype was seen many times. The V call is TRBV7-9, the J call TRBJ2-7; no definite D call. The CDR3 runs 12 residues. V shed 5 bases and J shed 2 bases, with 7 bases lying between them. Looked up from germline, CDR1 is SEHNR and CDR2 is FQNEAQ (reference sequence). CDR3 sequence reads: CASSGQTYEQYF. CDR3 nucleotide sequence: TGTGCCAGCAGCGGGCAGACCTACGAGCAGTACTTC. Drawing the rest from reference TRBV7-9 and TRBJ2-7, the complete variable domain is DTGVSQNPRHKITKRGQNVTFRCDPISEHNRLYWYRQTLGQGPEFLTYFQNEAQLEKSRLLSDRFSAERPKGSFSTLEIQRTEQGDSAMYLCASSGQTYEQYFGPGTRLTVT.